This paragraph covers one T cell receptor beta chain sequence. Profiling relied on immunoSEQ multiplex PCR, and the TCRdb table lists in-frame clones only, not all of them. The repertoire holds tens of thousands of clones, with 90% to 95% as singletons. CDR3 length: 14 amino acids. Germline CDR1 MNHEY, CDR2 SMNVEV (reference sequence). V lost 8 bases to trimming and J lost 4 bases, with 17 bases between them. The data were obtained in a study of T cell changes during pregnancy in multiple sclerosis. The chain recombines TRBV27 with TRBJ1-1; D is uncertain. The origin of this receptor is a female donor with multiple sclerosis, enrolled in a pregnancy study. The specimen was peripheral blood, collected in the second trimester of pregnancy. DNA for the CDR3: TGTGCCAGCGCTCTAGCACGGGCCGCCACTGAAGCTTTCTTT. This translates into CASALARAATEAFF.